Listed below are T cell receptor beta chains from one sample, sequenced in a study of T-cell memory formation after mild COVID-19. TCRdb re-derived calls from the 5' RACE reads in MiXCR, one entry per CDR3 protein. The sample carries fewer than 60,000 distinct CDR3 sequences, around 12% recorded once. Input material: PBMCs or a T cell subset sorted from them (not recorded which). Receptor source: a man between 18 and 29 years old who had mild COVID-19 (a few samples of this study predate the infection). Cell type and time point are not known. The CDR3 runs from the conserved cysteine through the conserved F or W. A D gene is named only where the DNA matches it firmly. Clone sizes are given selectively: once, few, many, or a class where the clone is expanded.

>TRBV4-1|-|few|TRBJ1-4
CASSRLFATNEKLFF
TGCGCCAGCAGCCGCCTGTTCGCAACTAATGAAAAACTGTTTTTT
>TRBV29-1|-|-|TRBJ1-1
CSVPPGGATALNTEAFF
TGCAGCGTTCCCCCCGGCGGGGCCACAGCATTAAACACTGAAGCTTTCTTT
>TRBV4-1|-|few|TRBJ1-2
CASSQDPYTGKNTF
TGCGCCAGCAGCCAAGATCCTTACACGGGAAAAAACACCTTC
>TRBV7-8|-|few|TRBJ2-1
CASSIQYRDTNEQFF
TGTGCCAGCAGCATACAATACCGGGACACCAATGAGCAGTTCTTC
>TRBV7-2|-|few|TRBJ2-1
CASSSSGTYNEQFF
TGTGCCAGCAGCTCCTCCGGCACCTACAATGAGCAGTTCTTC
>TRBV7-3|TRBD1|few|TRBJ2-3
CASSLQGGQDTQYF
TGTGCCAGCAGCCTTCAAGGGGGCCAAGATACGCAGTATTTT
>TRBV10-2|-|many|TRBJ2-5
CASSLQGFETQYF
TGCGCCAGCAGTTTGCAGGGCTTCGAGACCCAGTACTTC
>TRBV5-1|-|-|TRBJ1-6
CASSKDGNNSPLHF
TGCGCCAGCAGCAAGGACGGAAATAATTCACCCCTCCACTTT
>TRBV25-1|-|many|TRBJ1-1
CASTSDTLEAFF
TGTGCCAGCACCTCAGACACTCTCGAGGCTTTCTTT
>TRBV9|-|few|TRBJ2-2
CASSVWITGELFF
TGTGCCAGCAGCGTATGGATCACCGGGGAGCTGTTTTTT
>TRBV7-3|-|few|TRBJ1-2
CASSPGQGIGYTF
TGTGCCAGCAGCCCCGGACAAGGAATTGGCTACACCTTC
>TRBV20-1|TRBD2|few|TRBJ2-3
CSASRGTSGGGTDTQYF
TGCAGTGCTAGTAGAGGTACCAGCGGGGGGGGCACAGATACGCAGTATTTT
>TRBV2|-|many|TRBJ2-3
CASSERAGISTPSTDTQYF
TGTGCCAGCAGTGAACGGGCCGGGATCTCAACCCCTAGCACAGATACGCAGTATTTT
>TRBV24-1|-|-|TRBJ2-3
CATSVKGPTDTQYF
TGTGCCACCAGTGTTAAGGGGCCCACAGATACGCAGTATTTT
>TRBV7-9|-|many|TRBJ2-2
CASSTFDAGELFF
TGTGCCAGCAGCACCTTTGACGCCGGGGAGCTGTTTTTT
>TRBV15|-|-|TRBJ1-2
CATSRVANYGYTF
TGTGCCACCAGCAGAGTGGCTAACTATGGCTACACCTTC
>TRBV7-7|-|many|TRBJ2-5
CASSLRRGSEETQYF
TGTGCCAGCAGCTTACGCCGGGGGTCCGAAGAGACCCAGTACTTC
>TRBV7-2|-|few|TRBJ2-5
CASSFWGRDFETQYF
TGTGCCAGCAGCTTCTGGGGGAGAGACTTTGAGACCCAGTACTTC
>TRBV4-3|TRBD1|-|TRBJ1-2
CASSQMESRDRGHEAF
TGCGCCAGCAGCCAGATGGAGTCTAGGGACAGGGGCCATGAGGCCTTC
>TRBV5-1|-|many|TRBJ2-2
CASNFGPKGLGTGELFF
TGCGCCAGCAATTTCGGGCCTAAAGGACTGGGGACCGGGGAGCTGTTTTTT
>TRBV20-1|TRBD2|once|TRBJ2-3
CSARGGAGDTQYF
TGCAGTGCAAGGGGAGGGGCTGGAGATACGCAGTATTTT
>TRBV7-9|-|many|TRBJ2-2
CASSLEASLPGELFF
TGTGCCAGCAGCTTAGAAGCTAGTCTTCCCGGGGAGCTGTTTTTT
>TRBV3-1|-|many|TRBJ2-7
CASSQRGGYEQYF
TGTGCCAGCAGCCAACGGGGTGGTTACGAGCAGTACTTC
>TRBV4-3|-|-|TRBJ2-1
CASSQGTTQAYNEQFF
TGCGCCAGCAGCCAAGGTACGACCCAGGCGTACAATGAGCAGTTCTTC
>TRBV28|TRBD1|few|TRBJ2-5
CASSPGQGSETQYF
TGTGCCAGCAGTCCGGGACAGGGCTCAGAGACCCAGTACTTC